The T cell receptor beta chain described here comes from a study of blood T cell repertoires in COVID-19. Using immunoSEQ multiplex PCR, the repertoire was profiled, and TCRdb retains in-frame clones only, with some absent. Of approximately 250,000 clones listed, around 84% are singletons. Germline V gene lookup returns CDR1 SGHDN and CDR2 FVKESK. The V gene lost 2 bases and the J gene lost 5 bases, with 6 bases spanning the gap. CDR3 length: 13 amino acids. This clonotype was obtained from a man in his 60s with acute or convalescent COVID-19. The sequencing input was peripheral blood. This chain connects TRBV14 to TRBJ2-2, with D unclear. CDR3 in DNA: TGTGCCAGCAGCCAACAGTGGACCGGGGAGCTGTTTTTT. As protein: CASSQQWTGELFF.